This TCR beta chain comes out of a study of early T cells in non-severe SARS-CoV-2 infection. The germline CDR1 and CDR2 sequences are SGHAT and FQNNGV. The V end was cut by 5 bases, the J end by 8 bases, with 13 bases between. The CDR3 contains 13 residues. This clonotype occurred many times. Using its own MiXCR run on the 5' RACE reads, TCRdb lists one record per CDR3 protein. The sample contains 40,000 or so distinct CDR3 sequences, 7.9% of which appear only once. The source of this sequence is an adult who was a healthcare worker with PCR-confirmed SARS-CoV-2 infection or an uninfected control (not recorded which). The source material was whole blood, sampled at baseline. The J gene is TRBJ2-1, the V gene TRBV11-2; D tentatively reads TRBD1 or TRBD2 (5 bases each). The CDR3 DNA reads as TGTGCCAGCAGCACGCACCCGGGACATGAGCAGTTCTTC. Its translation: CASSTHPGHEQFF.